The rows below give T cell receptor beta chains drawn from one sample of a study of blood T cell repertoires in COVID-19. Libraries were prepared by immunoSEQ multiplex PCR; TCRdb keeps only in-frame clonotypes and omits some of them. The sample has roughly 80,000 clones, more than 75% seen once; the top ten hold just over 20%. The specimen was peripheral blood. These TCRs come from a human donor in a cohort sampled during active COVID-19. CDR3s include the opening cysteine and the closing phenylalanine or tryptophan. D genes are given only for firm matches. Part of the rows lack a size; the others show once, few, many or a class for expanded clones.

TRBJ1-1 TRBD1 . TRBV19 CASSTGQGASEAFF TGTGCCAGTAGTACGGGACAGGGGGCCTCTGAAGCTTTCTTT
TRBJ2-5 . . TRBV2 CASSEEGLDQETQYF TGTGCCAGCAGTGAAGAGGGGCTTGACCAAGAGACCCAGTACTTC
TRBJ1-5 TRBD1 . TRBV6-4 CASKTGDFQPQHF TGTGCCAGCAAGACAGGGGATTTTCAGCCCCAGCATTTT
TRBJ1-2 . . TRBV28 CASSLGGEVAGYTF TGTGCCAGCAGTCTAGGCGGGGAAGTGGCTGGCTACACCTTC
TRBJ1-5 . . TRBV10-3 CAISDQGGQPQHF TGTGCCATCAGCGACCAGGGAGGTCAGCCCCAGCATTTT
TRBJ2-1 . . TRBV29-1 CSVQVSHEQFF TGCAGCGTCCAGGTGAGCCATGAGCAGTTCTTC
TRBJ1-2 . few TRBV5-1 CASSLAGQNYNYGYTF TGCGCCAGCAGCTTGGCCGGTCAGAACTACAACTATGGCTACACCTTC
TRBJ1-2 . . TRBV5-4 CASSLESRIGYTF TGTGCCAGCAGCTTGGAGAGCCGTATTGGCTACACCTTC
TRBJ1-2 TRBD1 . TRBV28 CASRTSGTDGYTF TGTGCCAGCAGAACCTCCGGGACAGATGGCTACACCTTC
TRBJ2-1 . . TRBV5-1 CASSLMRGSYNEQFF TGCGCCAGCAGCTTGATGCGGGGTTCCTACAATGAGCAGTTCTTC
TRBJ2-3 . once TRBV5-4 CASSLARGIYTDTQYF TGTGCCAGCAGCTTGGCCCGGGGAATTTACACAGATACGCAGTATTTT
TRBJ2-2 . . TRBV24-1 CATSDPDSANTGELFF TGTGCCACCAGTGATCCGGACAGCGCGAACACCGGGGAGCTGTTTTTT
TRBJ1-6 . . TRBV9 CASSVEQSYNSPLHF TGTGCCAGCAGCGTAGAACAGTCATATAATTCACCCCTCCACTTT
TRBJ2-2 . . TRBV4-1 CASSQGRGPGELFF TGCGCCAGCAGCCAAGGACGTGGGCCCGGGGAGCTGTTTTTT
TRBJ2-1 TRBD2 . TRBV4-2 CASSQDLAGGSYLNEQFF TGTGCCAGCAGCCAAGACCTAGCGGGGGGTTCTTACCTCAATGAGCAGTTCTTC
TRBJ2-1 . . TRBV28 CASSYNYNEQFF TGTGCCAGCAGTTACAACTACAATGAGCAGTTCTTC
TRBJ1-1 . . TRBV2 CASRQRGTEAFF TGTGCCAGCAGGCAGCGGGGAACTGAAGCTTTCTTT
TRBJ1-2 . few TRBV20-1 CSASPGINYGYTF TGCAGTGCTAGTCCGGGGATTAACTATGGCTACACCTTC
TRBJ1-2 TRBD1 . TRBV2 CASKTGGSYGYTF TGTGCCAGCAAGACAGGGGGAAGTTATGGCTACACCTTC
TRBJ1-5 . . TRBV28 CASIPGLGPNQPQHF TGTGCCAGCATTCCAGGGTTAGGGCCCAATCAGCCCCAGCATTTT
TRBJ1-3 . . TRBV3-1/TRBV3-2 CASSPYRNSGNTIYF TGTGCCAGCAGCCCCTACAGGAACTCTGGAAACACCATATATTTT
TRBJ1-2 TRBD1 . TRBV5-6 CASRTGGASYGYTF TGTGCCAGCCGGACAGGGGGAGCTTCCTATGGCTACACCTTC
TRBJ1-1 . . TRBV7-2 CASSLSLRVTSTEAFF TGTGCCAGCAGCTTATCTTTGAGGGTTACGTCCACTGAAGCTTTCTTT
TRBJ1-2 . once TRBV3-1/TRBV3-2 CASSQDRGLYGYTF TGTGCCAGCAGCCAAGATCGGGGATTATATGGCTACACCTTC
TRBJ2-7 . . TRBV4-1 CASSQDRNYEQYF TGCGCCAGCAGCCAAGATAGAAACTACGAGCAGTACTTC
TRBJ1-1 . . TRBV6-2/TRBV6-3 CASTPAEGGTEAFF TGTGCCAGCACCCCGGCCGAGGGGGGGACTGAAGCTTTCTTT
TRBJ2-5 TRBD2 once TRBV19 CASSIGYGAGGQETQYF TGTGCCAGTAGTATAGGCTATGGGGCGGGGGGTCAAGAGACCCAGTACTTC
TRBJ2-2 . . TRBV27 CASSRDVRGPGELFF TGTGCCAGCAGTAGGGATGTTAGGGGCCCCGGGGAGCTGTTTTTT
TRBJ2-7 TRBD1 . TRBV4-1 CASRRDRGSYEQYF TGCGCCAGCCGCAGGGACAGGGGCTCCTACGAGCAGTACTTC
TRBJ1-2 . once TRBV12-3/TRBV12-4 CASSIGTTYGYTF TGTGCCAGCAGTATCGGGACAACCTATGGCTACACCTTC
TRBJ1-1 TRBD1 . TRBV9 CASSTGQGGTEAFF TGTGCCAGCAGCACAGGACAGGGAGGGACTGAAGCTTTCTTT
TRBJ2-5 . . TRBV7-6 CASSPGGTRETQYF TGTGCCAGCAGCCCGGGGGGCACCAGGGAGACCCAGTACTTC
TRBJ1-1 . few TRBV28 CASRSQQGNTEAFF TGTGCCAGCAGGAGCCAACAGGGGAACACTGAAGCTTTCTTT
TRBJ2-7 TRBD2 . TRBV7-2 CASSTPAGLTYEQYF TGTGCCAGCAGCACACCCGCGGGACTAACCTACGAGCAGTACTTC
TRBJ1-1 TRBD1 . TRBV7-6 CASSNRGEAFF TGTGCCAGCAGCAACAGGGGTGAAGCTTTCTTT
TRBJ1-1 . few TRBV7-9 CASSLGGEGEAFF TGTGCCAGCAGCTTAGGAGGGGAGGGTGAAGCTTTCTTT
TRBJ2-2 TRBD1 . TRBV15 CATSESGTGSTGELFF TGTGCCACCAGCGAGTCCGGGACAGGGAGCACCGGGGAGCTGTTTTTT
TRBJ1-2 . . TRBV2 CASIVNVGVSGMAF TGTGCCAGCATAGTGAATGTAGGAGTTTCTGGTATGGCCTTC
TRBJ1-6 . . TRBV11-2 CASLSSYNSPLHF TGTGCCAGCTTGAGCTCCTATAATTCACCCCTCCACTTT
TRBJ2-5 . once TRBV10-3 CAISDLEETQYF TGTGCCATCAGTGATCTAGAAGAGACCCAGTACTTC
TRBJ2-7 TRBD2 . TRBV9 CASSVGISGGGNAEQYF TGTGCCAGCAGCGTAGGAATAAGCGGGGGAGGTAATGCCGAGCAGTACTTC
TRBJ1-3 . . TRBV5-1 CASSGTDSGNTIYF TGCGCCAGCAGCGGGACTGATTCTGGAAACACCATATATTTT
TRBJ1-2 . . TRBV5-1 CASSLGLLGYTF TGCGCCAGCAGCTTGGGGCTTCTTGGCTACACCTTC
TRBJ2-2 TRBD2 . TRBV5-1 CASSLASGTGELFF TGCGCCAGCAGCTTGGCTAGCGGCACCGGGGAGCTGTTTTTT
TRBJ2-3 TRBD1 few TRBV5-6 CASSRPGQGTDTQYF TGTGCCAGCAGTCGCCCGGGACAGGGGACAGATACGCAGTATTTT
TRBJ2-2 . . TRBV5-1 CASSLVGATGELFF TGCGCCAGCAGCTTGGTTGGGGCCACCGGGGAGCTGTTTTTT
TRBJ2-4 . . TRBV7-8 CASSLGPGNIQYF TGTGCCAGCAGCTTAGGTCCGGGAAACATTCAGTACTTC
TRBJ2-1 TRBD1 . TRBV5-6 CASSFGQGEYNEQFF TGTGCCAGCAGCTTCGGACAGGGGGAGTACAATGAGCAGTTCTTC
TRBJ1-5 TRBD1 . TRBV28 CASNTWQGGSNQPQHF TGTGCCAGCAACACTTGGCAGGGGGGTAGCAATCAGCCCCAGCATTTT
TRBJ1-6 TRBD1 . TRBV30 CAWSTPGTGSVSPLHF TGTGCCTGGAGTACTCCCGGGACAGGGTCGGTTTCACCCCTCCACTTT
TRBJ1-5 TRBD1 . TRBV28 CASSYWKQGSGGNQPQHF TGTGCCAGCAGTTACTGGAAACAGGGGAGCGGAGGCAATCAGCCCCAGCATTTT
TRBJ1-4 . . TRBV5-6 CASSLRAGLGEKLFF TGTGCCAGCAGCTTGAGAGCAGGGTTGGGTGAAAAACTGTTTTTT
TRBJ2-3 TRBD1 . TRBV27 CASSFGQGASTDTQYF TGTGCCAGCAGTTTCGGCCAGGGGGCAAGCACAGATACGCAGTATTTT
TRBJ2-5 TRBD2 once TRBV15 CATSSPLAGQETQYF TGTGCCACCAGCAGCCCACTAGCGGGGCAAGAGACCCAGTACTTC
TRBJ2-7 TRBD1 . TRBV18 CASSPPGQSTYEQYF TGTGCCAGCTCACCTCCGGGACAGTCAACCTACGAGCAGTACTTC
TRBJ2-2 . once TRBV19 CASSPRGGNTGELFF TGTGCCAGTAGTCCCCGAGGGGGGAACACCGGGGAGCTGTTTTTT
TRBJ1-6 TRBD1 once TRBV6-4 CASSRDRASPLHF TGTGCCAGCAGCCGGGACAGGGCTTCACCCCTCCACTTT
TRBJ1-2 TRBD1 . TRBV6-5 CASVRDRGLYGYTF TGTGCCAGCGTCCGGGACAGGGGCCTCTATGGCTACACCTTC
TRBJ2-1 . . TRBV29-1 CSVGQGGYNEQFF TGCAGCGTTGGGCAGGGGGGCTACAATGAGCAGTTCTTC
TRBJ1-4 TRBD1 once TRBV6-5 CASSRDRDEKLFF TGTGCCAGCAGCCGGGACAGGGACGAAAAACTGTTTTTT